The T cell receptor (beta chain) described here comes from a study of patients and donors after allogeneic stem cell transplantation. Germline V CDR1 and CDR2: DFQATT, SNEGSKA (reference sequence). This CDR3 has 14 amino acids. Trimming took off 4 bases at V and 10 bases at J, with 17 bases between the two ends. TCRdb passed the RT-PCR reads through MiXCR, listing each CDR3 protein once. The table shows about 230,000 distinct CDR3 sequences, with roughly an eighth occurring only once. This clonotype has a count of ten or more. The TCR originated in a human donor who was either an allogeneic HSCT recipient or a stem cell or donor lymphocyte infusion donor (not recorded which). It is not recorded whose cells these are; they may come from a transplant donor. The chain is built from TRBV20-1 and TRBJ1-6, with a tentative D call TRBD1 (6 bases). The specimen sequenced was blood, either unsorted or a sorted T cell fraction (not recorded which). CDR3 loop: CSAKPRGAESPLHF. CDR3 DNA sequence: TGCAGTGCTAAACCTAGGGGGGCTGAATCACCCCTCCACTTT.